This is a list of T cell receptor beta chains from one sample in a study of preoperative IRX-2 immunotherapy in early breast cancer. Sequenced by immunoSEQ multiplex PCR; TCRdb stores in-frame clones only, minus some. Of about 23,000 clones in the sample, 75% to 90% were seen once. This material consisted of tumor tissue, taken after IRX-2 immunotherapy. These receptors came from a human donor with breast cancer. Both conserved end residues are trimmed from each CDR3. The order of the fields is CDR3 length, D gene, clone size, V gene, CDR3 protein. D genes are given only for firm matches. Where a row states a size, it is once, few, many or the class of an expanded clone; other rows omit it.

14 | NA | NA | TRBV18 | ASSQASSGGNQPQH
11 | NA | NA | TRBV6-1 | ASSGTGLYIQY
12 | NA | NA | TRBV27 | ASSLFPGRYGYT
15 | TRBD1 | NA | TRBV10-3 | AISEGQGAAGANVLT
13 | NA | NA | TRBV5-1 | ASSLEQASSYEQY
13 | NA | NA | TRBV11-3 | ASSHPGRGDNEQF
10 | NA | NA | TRBV29-1 | SVRLPNYGYT
13 | NA | NA | TRBV5-1 | ASSLRDGNTGELF
11 | NA | NA | TRBV5-1 | ASSFLESYEQY
12 | TRBD1 | NA | TRBV2 | ASSDRDRSRGYT
11 | NA | NA | TRBV6-6 | ATGGRATGELF
13 | NA | NA | TRBV7-2 | ASSPTGKSSYEQY
10 | NA | once | TRBV7-2 | ASSLMRDEQF
13 | TRBD2 | NA | TRBV18 | ASSRGTSGALQQY
14 | TRBD2 | NA | TRBV10-2 | ASSTLAGGPINEQF
14 | TRBD2 | NA | TRBV9 | ASGKAGGLGTDTQY
13 | NA | large | TRBV6-5 | ASSPAFWGQETQY
14 | NA | NA | TRBV18 | ASSPPRARVGNEQF
13 | NA | NA | TRBV10-1 | ASSESGVTEETQY
13 | NA | NA | TRBV9 | ASSLSGHFTDTQY
14 | NA | NA | TRBV4-3 | ASSQDPTGMNTEAF
13 | TRBD2 | few | TRBV6-1 | ASSRTSGDTGELF
9 | NA | NA | TRBV19 | ASRVGFEAF
15 | TRBD2 | NA | TRBV7-6 | ASSFGLAGEYQETQY
12 | NA | NA | TRBV7-2 | ASSLHGSAYEQY
11 | NA | NA | TRBV7-2 | ASSLEMGSPLH
15 | TRBD2 | once | TRBV27 | ASSFIPGLADTDTQY
12 | NA | NA | TRBV6-5 | ASSFPGGRDTQY
11 | NA | NA | TRBV6-5 | ASRLNRYTEAF
11 | NA | NA | TRBV2 | ASRAGLSGELF
14 | TRBD2 | NA | TRBV11-3 | ASSSDPSGRYNEQF
12 | NA | NA | TRBV6-1 | ASSEAAAYNEQF
12 | NA | NA | TRBV21-1 | ASRTKEGDHGYT
12 | TRBD2 | NA | TRBV10-1 | ASSGGLAADTQY
16 | NA | NA | TRBV19 | ASSIELVDLSSGNTIY
13 | TRBD1 | NA | TRBV5-5 | ASSLGDRVIYGYT
13 | NA | once | TRBV10-3 | AISERAGNTGELF
10 | TRBD1 | NA | TRBV6-1 | ASRGQGYEQY
16 | NA | NA | TRBV9 | ASSVEAGPMSVRETQY
12 | TRBD1 | NA | TRBV29-1 | SATGTGIGDTQY
13 | TRBD1 | NA | TRBV9 | ASSYRGLITDTQY
14 | TRBD1 | NA | TRBV2 | ASSEGDRGSHYGYT
12 | NA | once | TRBV9 | ASSVRSSYNEQF
9 | NA | NA | TRBV10-3 | AIRGSDTQY
13 | TRBD1 | NA | TRBV18 | ASSPRDRVQPEAF
12 | NA | NA | TRBV6-5 | ASTSTDRNYGYT